This T cell receptor beta chain was recorded in a study of blood T cell repertoires in COVID-19. Study-wide background: PBMCs, B-cell-depleted T cells, or T cells provided the cDNA or gDNA that made up the material.

The V gene's germline CDR1 is MNHEY and CDR2 SVGEGT. The CDR3 contains 12 residues. Trimming stripped 5 bases from V and 9 bases from J, with 14 bases between. Produced via immunoSEQ multiplex PCR; TCRdb's table is partial and in-frame only. This table has about 200,000 clones, approximately 86% appearing once. The sequence was collected from a man between 60 and 70 years old with acute or convalescent COVID-19. The sample comprised peripheral blood. The chain links TRBV6-2 or TRBV6-3 to TRBJ2-7; D not certain. The CDR3 coding sequence is TGTGCCAGCAGTCCGTACAGTCGGCGGCAGTACTTC. It encodes CASSPYSRRQYF.